This TCR beta chain was recovered during a study of tissue T cells after allogeneic stem cell transplantation. Study-level points and caveats: In patients and mice, blood and spleen missed much of tissue repertoire.

About this clone: Its target is unknown. The gene names given are mouse names. The missing CDR3 end, 1 residue past where the read stops, is filled in from the germline J gene.

Some clones are missing from TCRdb's copy, which holds only in-frame ones; the method was immunoSEQ multiplex PCR. There are roughly 5,000 clones in the sample; roughly half occur only once, and approximately 3% lies in the top ten. Described time point: mouse harvest day 7 after allogeneic transplant. Each mouse received 10^7 T-cell-depleted marrow cells plus 10^6 splenic CD5+ T cells by tail vein. Mice had MHC-mismatched B6 into BALB/c GVHD, sampled day 7 or 14. With 4 bases clipped from V and 3 bases from J, the junction kept 6 bases outside the gene matches. CDR3 length: 15 residues. Germline V CDR1 and CDR2: SGHSN, HYEKVE.

The receptor was isolated from a female BALB/c mouse given C57BL/6 T cells with graft-versus-host disease after an allogeneic hematopoietic cell transplant. The chain joins TRBV12-1 to TRBJ1-4, with 8 bases matching TRBD1. Sequenced material: skin. The CDR3 reads CASSHRGNPNERLFF. The DNA read from the CDR3 is TGTGCCAGCTCCCACAGGGGGAACCCCAACGAAAGATTATTT.